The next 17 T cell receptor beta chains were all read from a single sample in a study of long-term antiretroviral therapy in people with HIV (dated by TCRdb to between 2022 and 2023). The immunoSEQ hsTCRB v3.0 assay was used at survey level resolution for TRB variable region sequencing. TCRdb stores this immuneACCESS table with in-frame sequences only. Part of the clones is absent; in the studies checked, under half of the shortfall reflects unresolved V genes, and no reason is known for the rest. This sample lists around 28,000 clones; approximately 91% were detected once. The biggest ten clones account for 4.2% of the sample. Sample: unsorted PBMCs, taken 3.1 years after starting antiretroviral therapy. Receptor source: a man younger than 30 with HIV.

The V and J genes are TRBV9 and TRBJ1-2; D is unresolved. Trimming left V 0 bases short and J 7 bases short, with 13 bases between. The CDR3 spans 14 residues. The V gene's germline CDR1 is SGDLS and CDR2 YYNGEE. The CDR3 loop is CASSVDGGRGGYTF. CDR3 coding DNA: TGTGCCAGCAGCGTAGATGGAGGGAGAGGTGGCTACACCTTC.

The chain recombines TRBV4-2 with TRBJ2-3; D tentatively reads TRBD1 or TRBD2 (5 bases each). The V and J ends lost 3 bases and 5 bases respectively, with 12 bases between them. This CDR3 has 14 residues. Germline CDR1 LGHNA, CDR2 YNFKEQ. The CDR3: CASSQKRGGDTQYF. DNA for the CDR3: TGTGCCAGCAGCCAGAAGAGGGGTGGAGATACGCAGTATTTT.

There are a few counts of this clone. The CDR3 reads CASSPLDSTYEQYF. The CDR3 DNA follows: TGTGCCAGCTCACCATTGGACAGTACCTACGAGCAGTACTTC. V is TRBV18 and J is TRBJ2-7; D is perhaps TRBD1 (6 bases). The V gene lost 2 bases and the J gene lost 2 bases, with 10 bases spanning the gap. This CDR3 has 14 amino acids. CDR1 and CDR2 (germline): KGHSH, LQKENI. Based on the CDR3 plus reference TRBV18 and TRBJ2-7, the full variable domain is NAGVMQNPRHLVRRRGQEARLRCSPMKGHSHVYWYRQLPEEGLKFMVYLQKENIIDESGMPKERFSAEFPKEGPSILRIQQVVRGDSAAYFCASSPLDSTYEQYFGPGTRLTVT.

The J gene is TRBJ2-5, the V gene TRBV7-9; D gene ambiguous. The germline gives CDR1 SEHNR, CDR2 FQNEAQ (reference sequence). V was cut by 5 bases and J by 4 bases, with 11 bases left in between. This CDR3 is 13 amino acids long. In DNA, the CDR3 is TGTGCCAGCAGCCGAGAGGTTTTAGAGACCCAGTACTTC. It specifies CASSREVLETQYF.

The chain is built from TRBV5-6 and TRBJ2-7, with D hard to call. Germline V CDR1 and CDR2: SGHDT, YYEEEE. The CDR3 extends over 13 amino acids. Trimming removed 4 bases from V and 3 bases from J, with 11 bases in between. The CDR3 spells CASSPGPLYEQYF. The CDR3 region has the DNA TGTGCCAGCAGCCCCGGGCCCCTCTACGAGCAGTACTTC.

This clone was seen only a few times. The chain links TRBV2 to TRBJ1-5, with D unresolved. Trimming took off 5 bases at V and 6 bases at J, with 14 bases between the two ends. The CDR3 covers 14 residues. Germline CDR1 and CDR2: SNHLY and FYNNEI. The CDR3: CASSPDSGGQPQHF. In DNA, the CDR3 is TGTGCCAGCAGTCCAGATTCTGGCGGTCAGCCCCAGCATTTT.

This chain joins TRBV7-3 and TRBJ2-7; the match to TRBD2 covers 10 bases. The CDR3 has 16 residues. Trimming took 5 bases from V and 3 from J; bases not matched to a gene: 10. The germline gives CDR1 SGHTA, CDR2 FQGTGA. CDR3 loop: CASSPMRLAGDYEQYF. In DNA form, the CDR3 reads TGTGCCAGCAGCCCTATGCGGCTAGCGGGAGACTACGAGCAGTACTTC.

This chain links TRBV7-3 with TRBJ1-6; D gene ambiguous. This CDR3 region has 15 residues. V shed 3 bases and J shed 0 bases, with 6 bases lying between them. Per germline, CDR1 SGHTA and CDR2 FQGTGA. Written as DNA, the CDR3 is TGTGCCAGCAGCTTCGGTAGCTCCTATAATTCACCCCTCCACTTT. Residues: CASSFGSSYNSPLHF. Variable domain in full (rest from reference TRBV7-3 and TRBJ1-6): GAGVSQTPSNKVTEKGKYVELRCDPISGHTALYWYRQSLGQGPEFLIYFQGTGAADDSGLPNDRFFAVRPEGSVSTLKIQRTERGDSAVYLCASSFGSSYNSPLHFGNGTRLTVT.

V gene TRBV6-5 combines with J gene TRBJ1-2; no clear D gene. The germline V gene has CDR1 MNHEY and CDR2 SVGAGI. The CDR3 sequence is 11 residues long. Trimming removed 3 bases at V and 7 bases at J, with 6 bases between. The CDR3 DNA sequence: TGTGCCAGCAGTTATGCGGGTGGCTACACCTTC. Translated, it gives CASSYAGGYTF.

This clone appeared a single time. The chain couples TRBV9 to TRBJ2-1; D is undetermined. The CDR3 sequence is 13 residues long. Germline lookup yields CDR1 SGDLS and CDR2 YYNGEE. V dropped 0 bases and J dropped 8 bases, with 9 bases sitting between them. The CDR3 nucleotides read TGTGCCAGCAGCGTAGATTCCCGTTATGAGCAGTTCTTC. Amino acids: CASSVDSRYEQFF.

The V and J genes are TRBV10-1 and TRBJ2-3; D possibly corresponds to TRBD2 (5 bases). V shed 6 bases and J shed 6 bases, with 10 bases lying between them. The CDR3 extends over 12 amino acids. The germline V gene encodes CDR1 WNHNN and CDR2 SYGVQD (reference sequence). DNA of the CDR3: TGCGCCAGCAGGCCGGACTGTGATACGCAGTATTTT. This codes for CASRPDCDTQYF.

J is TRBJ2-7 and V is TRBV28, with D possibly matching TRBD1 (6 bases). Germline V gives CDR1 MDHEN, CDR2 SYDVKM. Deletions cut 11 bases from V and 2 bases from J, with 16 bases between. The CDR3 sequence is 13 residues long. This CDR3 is CAALDGTTYEQYF. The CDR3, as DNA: TGTGCCGCCCTTGACGGGACAACCTACGAGCAGTACTTC.

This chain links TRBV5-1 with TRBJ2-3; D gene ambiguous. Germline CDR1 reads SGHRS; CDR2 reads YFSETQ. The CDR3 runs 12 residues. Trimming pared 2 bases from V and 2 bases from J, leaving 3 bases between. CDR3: CASSFNTDTQYF. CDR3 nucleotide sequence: TGCGCCAGCAGCTTTAACACAGATACGCAGTATTTT.

CDR3 sequence: CASSEWAGFSYEQYF. The DNA for the CDR3 is TGTGCCAGCAGTGAATGGGCGGGCTTCTCCTACGAGCAGTACTTC. The V and J genes are TRBV6-1 and TRBJ2-7, with a possible D match to TRBD2 (5 bases). This CDR3 is 15 amino acids long. Germline V gene lookup returns CDR1 MNHNS and CDR2 SASEGT. Trimming pared 2 bases from V and 0 bases from J, leaving 11 bases between.

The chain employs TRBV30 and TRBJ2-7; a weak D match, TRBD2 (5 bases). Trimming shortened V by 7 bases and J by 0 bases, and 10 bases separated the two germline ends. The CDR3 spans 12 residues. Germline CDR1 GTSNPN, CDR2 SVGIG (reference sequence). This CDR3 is CALGSSSYEQYF. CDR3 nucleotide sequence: TGTGCCTTAGGGAGTAGCTCCTACGAGCAGTACTTC.

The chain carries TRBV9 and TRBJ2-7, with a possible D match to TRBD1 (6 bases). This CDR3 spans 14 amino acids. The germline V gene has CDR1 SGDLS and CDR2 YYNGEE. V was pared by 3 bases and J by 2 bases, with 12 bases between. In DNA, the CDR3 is TGTGCCAGCAGCGACAGGGCAGGGACCTACGAGCAGTACTTC. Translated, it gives CASSDRAGTYEQYF.

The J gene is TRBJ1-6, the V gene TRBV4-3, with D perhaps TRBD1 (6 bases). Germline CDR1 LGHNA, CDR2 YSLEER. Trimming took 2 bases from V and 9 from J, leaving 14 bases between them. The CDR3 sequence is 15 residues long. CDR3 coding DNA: TGCGCCAGCAGCCAACACAGGGTGGACGGTTCACCCCTCCACTTT. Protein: CASSQHRVDGSPLHF.